The text below deals with one TCR beta chain. In this sample, this clonotype turned up a few times. Its cognate antigen has yet to be identified. No clone much larger than this one lies a single base away; base qualities are absent. The germline V gene (reference sequence) specifies DFQATT as CDR1 and SNEGSKA as CDR2. There are 13 amino acids in the CDR3, from cysteine to phenylalanine inclusive. The kept DNA is CDR3 alone, 39 bases in frame from the first base. V is pared back by 3 bases and J by 5 bases, with 13 bases lying between the germline termini. The sample originates from a study of T-cell reconstitution after alpha-beta-depleted transplantation in children (dated by TCRdb to the mid-2010s). About the full investigation: T-cell immune reconstitution after TCRalphabeta/CD19-depleted allogeneic hematopoietic cell transplantation in children was quantitatively tracked in the study by means of TCR repertoire profiling.

The intended sense of this specimen's treatment or condition label: allogeneic hematopoietic cell transplantation with graft depleted of TCRalphabeta T cells and CD19 B cells. Transplant recipients were children who received TCRalphabeta/CD19-depleted allogeneic hematopoietic cell grafts. Libraries came from PCR. TCRdb shows the sequencer as Illumina HiSeq 2500. To normalize quantification of the TCRbeta repertoire, the TCR libraries were built with molecular barcoding that relied on unique molecular identifiers. Clones were called with MiXCR by TCRdb after fastp trimmed the public reads at Q25, and only in-frame beta chains were retained. Each CDR3 protein gets just one entry, which takes the most common genes and DNA from the rows behind it. For this sample the table gives 90,000 to 100,000 distinct CDR3 sequences, of which 20% to 30% were detected only once. Together, the top ten hold 20% to 25% of the sample.

Study-wide conclusions, independent of this receptor: The frequencies of hyperexpanded clones fell over the following months, and after one year, T-cell counts and TCRbeta diversity were mostly attributed to newly produced T cells. In some patients, the high TCRbeta diversity seen at day 60 was put down to recipient T cells and intrathymic progenitors that had survived conditioning. Apparently early alphabetaT-cell count recovery about two months after transplant reportedly relied on only several hundred rapidly expanded clones derived from non-depleted graft cells.

The sequence came from a boy aged 2 to 9 with acute lymphoblastic leukemia, due to receive a stem cell transplant. Material: PBMCs, obtained before TCRalphabeta/CD19-depleted stem cell transplant. Recombination linked TRBV20-1 to TRBJ2-5; the D gene is possibly TRBD1 or TRBD2, each agreeing over 5 bases. Read as DNA, the sequence is TGCAGTGCTAGCCGGGACCCAAGGGAGACCCAGTACTTC. The translation is CSASRDPRETQYF.